These T cell receptor beta chains were read from a single sample in a study of control samples from healthy donors and cancer patients. Here immunoSEQ multiplex PCR was the method, and the copy in TCRdb shows in-frame clones only, minus some. Of 120,000 or so clones listed, 85% to 95% are singletons. Sequenced input: PBMCs. All receptors derive from an older man with head and neck cancer. Both conserved end residues are part of each CDR3. The D gene is left open where the match is weak. The size field is filled for only some rows; it gives once, few, many or a size class.

clone size | D gene | J gene | V gene | CDR3 protein | CDR3 DNA
- | - | TRBJ2-7 | TRBV6-6 | CASSYSSYEQYF | TGTGCCAGCAGTTACTCTTCCTACGAGCAGTACTTC
- | TRBD2 | TRBJ2-5 | TRBV28 | CASSSDRGTSGETQYF | TGTGCCAGCAGTTCCGATCGTGGGACTAGCGGGGAGACCCAGTACTTC
- | - | TRBJ2-3 | TRBV12-5 | CASGSAGSTDTQYF | TGTGCTAGTGGTTCGGCGGGGTCGACAGATACGCAGTATTTT
- | TRBD2 | TRBJ2-2 | TRBV18 | CASSPPASGISGELFF | TGTGCCAGCTCACCACCAGCTAGCGGGATATCCGGGGAGCTGTTTTTT
- | - | TRBJ1-1 | TRBV6-1 | CASSENTNTEAFF | TGTGCCAGCAGTGAAAACACGAACACTGAAGCTTTCTTT
- | - | TRBJ1-6 | TRBV6-5 | CASTRQEPDSPLHF | TGTGCCAGCACCAGACAGGAACCTGATTCACCCCTCCACTTT
- | - | TRBJ2-5 | TRBV6-2/TRBV6-3 | CASSYLETWKQETQYF | TGTGCCAGCAGTTATCTCGAGACATGGAAACAAGAGACCCAGTACTTC
- | - | TRBJ1-1 | TRBV7-9 | CASSLFQGPEAFF | TGTGCCAGCAGCTTATTCCAGGGCCCTGAAGCTTTCTTT
- | - | TRBJ2-3 | TRBV6-5 | CASSYTQGDTQYF | TGTGCCAGCAGTTACACACAGGGAGATACGCAGTATTTT
- | - | TRBJ2-7 | TRBV6-5 | CASGYRGPPNEQYF | TGTGCCAGCGGCTATCGGGGGCCGCCTAACGAGCAGTACTTC
- | - | TRBJ1-3 | TRBV27 | CASSLQGTGTIYF | TGTGCCAGCAGTTTACAGGGAACGGGCACCATATATTTT
- | - | TRBJ1-1 | TRBV19 | CASSGGGKAEAFF | TGTGCCTCCTCTGGAGGGGGGAAGGCTGAAGCTTTCTTT
- | - | TRBJ1-6 | TRBV6-2/TRBV6-3 | CASSYHPSSYNSPLHF | TGTGCCAGCAGTTACCACCCCAGCTCCTATAATTCACCCCTCCACTTT
- | - | TRBJ2-7 | TRBV28 | CASATVRRAVHEQYF | TGTGCCAGTGCTACCGTCAGGAGGGCGGTTCACGAGCAGTACTTC
- | TRBD1 | TRBJ2-6 | TRBV5-4 | CASSRDRGVSGANVLTF | TGTGCCAGCAGCCGGGACAGGGGGGTCTCTGGGGCCAACGTCCTGACTTTC
- | - | TRBJ1-3 | TRBV18 | CASSPAGAGNTIYF | TGTGCCAGCTCACCAGCAGGGGCCGGAAACACCATATATTTT
- | TRBD2 | TRBJ2-7 | TRBV27 | CASSFGLAGVRNEQYF | TGTGCCAGCAGTTTTGGACTAGCGGGAGTTAGGAACGAGCAGTACTTC
- | - | TRBJ2-7 | TRBV4-3 | CASSQEDRMDEQYF | TGCGCCAGCAGCCAAGAGGACCGTATGGACGAGCAGTACTTC
- | - | TRBJ2-1 | TRBV5-4 | CASSLEGVADNEQFF | TGTGCCAGCAGCTTGGAAGGGGTGGCCGACAATGAGCAGTTCTTC
- | TRBD1 | TRBJ1-2 | TRBV6-2/TRBV6-3 | CASSYSPGTGIHGYTF | TGTGCCAGCAGTTATAGCCCCGGGACAGGGATACATGGCTACACCTTC
once | TRBD1 | TRBJ2-1 | TRBV11-2 | CASSRTGTGAYNEQFF | TGTGCCAGCAGCCGGACCGGGACAGGAGCCTACAATGAGCAGTTCTTC
- | - | TRBJ1-1 | TRBV7-2 | CASSLTISNTEAFF | TGTGCCAGCAGCCTCACAATTAGCAACACTGAAGCTTTCTTT
- | - | TRBJ2-7 | TRBV4-2 | CASSQGVGPYEQYF | TGTGCCAGCAGCCAAGGGGTGGGACCCTACGAGCAGTACTTC
- | - | TRBJ2-2 | TRBV5-4 | CASSLDLAINTGELFF | TGTGCCAGCAGCTTGGACCTAGCTATTAACACCGGGGAGCTGTTTTTT
once | - | TRBJ1-1 | TRBV4-3 | CASSQGADGNTEAFF | TGCGCCAGCAGCCAAGGAGCCGACGGGAACACTGAAGCTTTCTTT
- | - | TRBJ1-2 | TRBV6-6 | CASRGNSFYGYTF | TGTGCCAGCAGGGGGAACAGTTTCTATGGCTACACCTTC
- | - | TRBJ1-1 | TRBV4-1 | CASSQVVLDIRRDTEAFF | TGCGCCAGCAGCCAAGTTGTATTGGACATCAGAAGAGACACTGAAGCTTTCTTT
once | - | TRBJ1-3 | TRBV6-6 | CASRPGLPTGNTIYF | TGTGCCAGCAGGCCCGGTCTTCCCACTGGAAACACCATATATTTT
- | - | TRBJ1-6 | TRBV4-2 | CASSQDRAGRALHF | TGTGCCAGCAGCCAAGATAGGGCAGGGAGGGCCCTCCACTTT
- | TRBD1 | TRBJ1-5 | TRBV6-5 | CASSTGTGDQPQHF | TGTGCCAGCAGTACCGGGACAGGGGATCAGCCCCAGCATTTT
- | TRBD1 | TRBJ1-4 | TRBV5-6 | CASSQTTTGEGEKLFF | TGTGCCAGCAGCCAAACCACAACAGGGGAAGGCGAAAAACTGTTTTTT
few | TRBD1 | TRBJ1-2 | TRBV7-9 | CASSIIRDRGAEGYTF | TGTGCCAGCAGCATAATCCGGGACAGGGGTGCGGAGGGCTACACCTTC
- | - | TRBJ1-2 | TRBV2 | CASSDQGRDGYTF | TGTGCCAGCAGTGATCAGGGGCGCGATGGCTACACCTTC
- | TRBD1 | TRBJ2-2 | TRBV6-5 | CASTKGASTGELFF | TGTGCCAGCACGAAGGGGGCCTCAACCGGGGAGCTGTTTTTT
- | - | TRBJ1-4 | TRBV18 | CASSPRENEKLFF | TGTGCCAGCTCACCACGCGAGAATGAAAAACTGTTTTTT
- | TRBD1 | TRBJ2-2 | TRBV29-1 | CSVLLRDRGLSSITGELFF | TGCAGCGTTCTACTCCGGGACAGGGGGCTCTCCTCGATCACCGGGGAGCTGTTTTTT
- | TRBD1 | TRBJ1-2 | TRBV4-1 | CASSQYQGASWDGYTF | TGCGCCAGCAGCCAATATCAGGGGGCGAGTTGGGATGGCTACACCTTC
- | TRBD1 | TRBJ1-5 | TRBV3-1/TRBV3-2 | CASSLGTGNQPQHF | TGTGCCAGCAGCCTGGGGACAGGTAATCAGCCCCAGCATTTT
- | - | TRBJ2-3 | TRBV6-2/TRBV6-3 | CASSFSLAPTDTQYF | TGTGCCAGCAGTTTCTCTTTGGCGCCCACAGATACGCAGTATTTT
- | TRBD2 | TRBJ2-7 | TRBV19 | CASSMGLAGGQHEQYF | TGTGCCAGTAGTATGGGACTAGCGGGAGGGCAACACGAGCAGTACTTC
- | - | TRBJ1-3 | TRBV10-3 | CAISEASTGSGNTIYF | TGTGCCATCAGTGAGGCGAGTACAGGGTCTGGAAACACCATATATTTT
- | - | TRBJ2-1 | TRBV27 | CASSLRAASTSYNEQFF | TGTGCCAGCAGTTTAAGGGCAGCTTCGACGTCCTACAATGAGCAGTTCTTC
- | - | TRBJ1-2 | TRBV18 | CASSRDGVNYGYTF | TGTGCCAGCTCACGGGACGGGGTTAACTATGGCTACACCTTC
- | TRBD1 | TRBJ1-2 | TRBV7-6 | CASSSPTGIGYTF | TGTGCCAGCAGCTCCCCGACAGGGATTGGCTACACCTTC
- | - | TRBJ1-1 | TRBV15 | CATSRAWTVNTEAFF | TGTGCCACCAGCAGAGCCTGGACAGTGAACACTGAAGCTTTCTTT
- | - | TRBJ1-6 | TRBV2 | CASSVRGSNSPLHF | TGTGCCAGCAGTGTGAGGGGAAGTAATTCACCCCTCCACTTT
- | - | TRBJ2-2 | TRBV7-2 | CASSLDSPNTGELFF | TGTGCCAGCAGCTTAGACTCCCCGAACACCGGGGAGCTGTTTTTT
- | TRBD2 | TRBJ2-1 | TRBV6-2/TRBV6-3 | CASSYGATSGRGFSYNEQFF | TGTGCCAGCAGTTACGGGGCGACTAGCGGGAGGGGATTCTCCTACAATGAGCAGTTCTTC
- | - | TRBJ1-1 | TRBV4-1 | CASSQEVGLQPEAFF | TGCGCCAGCAGCCAAGAGGTCGGTCTACAACCTGAAGCTTTCTTT
- | TRBD2 | TRBJ2-7 | TRBV7-4 | CASSSLAGGTYEQYF | TGTGCCAGCAGCTCCCTAGCGGGAGGAACCTACGAGCAGTACTTC
- | - | TRBJ1-3 | TRBV29-1 | CSVTWAGTIYF | TGCAGCGTTACTTGGGCGGGCACCATATATTTT
- | - | TRBJ2-1 | TRBV19 | CASSIVGGPSSYNEQFF | TGTGCCAGTAGTATTGTGGGGGGTCCCAGCTCCTACAATGAGCAGTTCTTC
- | TRBD2 | TRBJ2-3 | TRBV7-8 | CASTLGGLAGGLDTQYF | TGTGCCAGCACCCTAGGGGGACTAGCGGGGGGTTTGGATACGCAGTATTTT
- | - | TRBJ2-5 | TRBV20-1 | CSASVPETQYF | TGCAGTGCTAGTGTACCGGAGACCCAGTACTTC
- | - | TRBJ2-4 | TRBV5-6 | CASSGRTTSQYF | TGTGCCAGCAGCGGAAGGACGACTTCACAGTACTTC
- | - | TRBJ2-7 | TRBV30 | CAWSVMGEEQYF | TGTGCCTGGAGTGTGATGGGAGAGGAGCAGTACTTC
- | - | TRBJ2-2 | TRBV5-1 | CASSLRVDTGELFF | TGCGCCAGCAGCTTAAGGGTCGACACCGGGGAGCTGTTTTTT
few | - | TRBJ1-2 | TRBV2 | CASSERGLGGYTF | TGTGCCAGCAGTGAAAGGGGTCTCGGTGGCTACACCTTC
- | TRBD1 | TRBJ1-4 | TRBV18 | CASSPVIKGAGEKLFF | TGTGCCAGCTCACCGGTTATCAAGGGGGCAGGGGAAAAACTGTTTTTT
once | - | TRBJ2-3 | TRBV19 | CASSGAGHPYYTDTQYF | TGTGCCAGTAGTGGGGCAGGGCACCCCTATTACACAGATACGCAGTATTTT